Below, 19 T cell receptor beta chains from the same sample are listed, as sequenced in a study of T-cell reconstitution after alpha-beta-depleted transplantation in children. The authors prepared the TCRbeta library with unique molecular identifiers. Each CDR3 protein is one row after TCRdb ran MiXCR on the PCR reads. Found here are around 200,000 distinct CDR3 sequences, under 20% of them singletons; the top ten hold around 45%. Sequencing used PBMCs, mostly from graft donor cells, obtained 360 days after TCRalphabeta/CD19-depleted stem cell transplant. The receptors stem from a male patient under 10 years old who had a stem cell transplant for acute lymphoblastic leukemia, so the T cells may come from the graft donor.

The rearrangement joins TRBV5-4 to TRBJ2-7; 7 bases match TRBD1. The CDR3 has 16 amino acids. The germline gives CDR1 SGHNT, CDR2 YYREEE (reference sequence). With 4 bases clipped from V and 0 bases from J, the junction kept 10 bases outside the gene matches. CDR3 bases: TGTGCCAGCAGCCCTCCGCCGGGACAGAACTCCTACGAGCAGTACTTC. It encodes CASSPPPGQNSYEQYF. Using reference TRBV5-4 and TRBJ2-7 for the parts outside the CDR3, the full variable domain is ETGVTQSPTHLIKTRGQQVTLRCSSQSGHNTVSWYQQALGQGPQFIFQYYREEENGRGNFPPRFSGLQFPNYSSELNVNALELDDSALYLCASSPPPGQNSYEQYFGPGTRLTVT.

CDR3 bases: TGCAGTGCTAGGGCCAGGGGAGCTAGCACAGATACGCAGTATTTT. Protein product: CSARARGASTDTQYF. V and J are TRBV20-1 and TRBJ2-3; tentative D call: TRBD1 (6 bases). Germline V lookup: CDR1 DFQATT, CDR2 SNEGSKA (reference sequence). Deletions cut 3 bases from V and 0 bases from J, with 13 bases between. CDR3 length: 15 residues.

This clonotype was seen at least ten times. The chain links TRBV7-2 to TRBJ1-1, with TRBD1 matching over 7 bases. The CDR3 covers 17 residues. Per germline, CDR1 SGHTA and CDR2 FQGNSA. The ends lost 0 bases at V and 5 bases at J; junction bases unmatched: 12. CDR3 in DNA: TGTGCCAGCAGCTTAGCCGGGACAGCGCCCGTCAGAACTGAAGCTTTCTTT. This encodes CASSLAGTAPVRTEAFF.

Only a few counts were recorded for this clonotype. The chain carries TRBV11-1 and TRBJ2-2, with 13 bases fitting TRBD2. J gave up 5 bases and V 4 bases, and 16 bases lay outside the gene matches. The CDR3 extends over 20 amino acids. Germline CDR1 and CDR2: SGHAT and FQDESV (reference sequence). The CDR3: CASSYYTGLAGASGTGELFF. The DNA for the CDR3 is TGTGCCAGCAGCTATTACACCGGACTAGCGGGGGCCTCGGGTACCGGGGAGCTGTTTTTT.

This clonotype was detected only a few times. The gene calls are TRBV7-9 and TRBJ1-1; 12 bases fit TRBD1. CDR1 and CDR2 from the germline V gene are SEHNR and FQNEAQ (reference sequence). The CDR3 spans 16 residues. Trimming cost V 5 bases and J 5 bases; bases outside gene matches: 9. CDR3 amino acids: CASSQGDRGPRTEAFF. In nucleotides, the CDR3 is TGTGCCAGCAGCCAGGGGGACAGGGGGCCAAGGACTGAAGCTTTCTTT.

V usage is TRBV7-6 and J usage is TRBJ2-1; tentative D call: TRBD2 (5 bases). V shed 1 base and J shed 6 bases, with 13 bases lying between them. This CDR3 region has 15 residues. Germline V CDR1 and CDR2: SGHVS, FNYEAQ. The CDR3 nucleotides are TGTGCCAGCAGCTTAGAGTTAGCAGGAGGCAATGAGCAGTTCTTC. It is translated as CASSLELAGGNEQFF.

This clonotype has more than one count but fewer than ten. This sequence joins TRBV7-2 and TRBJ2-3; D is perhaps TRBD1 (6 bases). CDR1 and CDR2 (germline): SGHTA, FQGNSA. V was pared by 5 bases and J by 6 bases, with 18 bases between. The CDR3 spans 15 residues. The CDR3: CASSPRGQQRDTQYF. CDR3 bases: TGTGCCAGCAGCCCCAGAGGACAGCAGCGCGATACGCAGTATTTT.

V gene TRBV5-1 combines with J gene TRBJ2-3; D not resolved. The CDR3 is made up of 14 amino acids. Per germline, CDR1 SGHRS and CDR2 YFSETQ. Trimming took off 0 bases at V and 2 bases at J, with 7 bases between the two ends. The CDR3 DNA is TGCGCCAGCAGCTTGGACACCGTCACAGATACGCAGTATTTT. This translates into CASSLDTVTDTQYF.

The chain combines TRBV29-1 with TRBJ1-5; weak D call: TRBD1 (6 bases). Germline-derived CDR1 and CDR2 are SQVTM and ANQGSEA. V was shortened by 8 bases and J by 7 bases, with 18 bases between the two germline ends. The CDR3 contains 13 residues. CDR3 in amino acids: CSFSTGIGQPQHF. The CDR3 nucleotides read TGCAGCTTTTCCACAGGGATCGGACAGCCCCAGCATTTT.

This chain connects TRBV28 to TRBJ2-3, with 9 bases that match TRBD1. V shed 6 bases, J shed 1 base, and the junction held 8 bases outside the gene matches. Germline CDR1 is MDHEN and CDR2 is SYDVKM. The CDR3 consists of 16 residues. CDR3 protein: CASRTPDRGGTDTQYF. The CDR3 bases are TGTGCCAGCAGAACCCCGGACAGGGGCGGCACAGATACGCAGTATTTT.

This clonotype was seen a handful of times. The CDR3, as DNA: TGTGCCAGCAGCTTGAGAGGCGCAGGGTGGTTGTCGGAAGCTTTCTTT. Translated, it gives CASSLRGAGWLSEAFF. V is TRBV5-5 and J is TRBJ1-1; TRBD1 might be the D (5 bases). CDR1 is SGHKS, CDR2 YYEKEE, per germline (reference sequence). Trimming shortened V by 1 base and J by 8 bases, and 21 bases separated the two germline ends. The CDR3 contains 16 residues.

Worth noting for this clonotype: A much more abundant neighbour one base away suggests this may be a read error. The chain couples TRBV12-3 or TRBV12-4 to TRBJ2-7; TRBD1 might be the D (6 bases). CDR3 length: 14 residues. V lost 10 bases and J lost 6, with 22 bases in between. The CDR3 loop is CANRASVGAIEQYF. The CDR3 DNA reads TGTGCCAACAGGGCCTCGGTTGGAGCGATCGAGCAGTACTTC.

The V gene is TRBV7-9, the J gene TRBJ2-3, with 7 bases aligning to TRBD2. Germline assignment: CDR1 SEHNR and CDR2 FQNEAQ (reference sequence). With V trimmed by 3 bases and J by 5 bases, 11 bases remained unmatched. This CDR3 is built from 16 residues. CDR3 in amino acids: CASSFSGLEWGDTQYF. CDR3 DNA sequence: TGTGCCAGCAGCTTCTCCGGACTAGAGTGGGGAGATACGCAGTATTTT.

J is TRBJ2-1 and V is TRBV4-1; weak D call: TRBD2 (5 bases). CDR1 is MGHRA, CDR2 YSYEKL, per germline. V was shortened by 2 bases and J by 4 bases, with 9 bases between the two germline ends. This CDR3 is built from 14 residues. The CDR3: CASSQPSGYNEQFF. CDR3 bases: TGCGCCAGCAGCCAACCATCGGGATACAATGAGCAGTTCTTC.

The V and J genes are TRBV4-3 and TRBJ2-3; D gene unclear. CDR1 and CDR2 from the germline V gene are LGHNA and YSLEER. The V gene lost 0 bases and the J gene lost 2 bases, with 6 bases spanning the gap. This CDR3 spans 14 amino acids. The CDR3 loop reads CASSQDLVTDTQYF. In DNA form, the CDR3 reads TGCGCCAGCAGCCAAGATCTGGTCACAGATACGCAGTATTTT.

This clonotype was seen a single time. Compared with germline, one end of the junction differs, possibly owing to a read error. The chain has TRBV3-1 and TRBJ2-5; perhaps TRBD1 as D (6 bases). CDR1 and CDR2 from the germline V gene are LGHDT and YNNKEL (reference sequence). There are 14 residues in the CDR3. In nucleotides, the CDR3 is TGTGCCAGCAGCCAGGGACACCCACAAGAGACCCTGTACTTC. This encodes CASSQGHPQETLYF.

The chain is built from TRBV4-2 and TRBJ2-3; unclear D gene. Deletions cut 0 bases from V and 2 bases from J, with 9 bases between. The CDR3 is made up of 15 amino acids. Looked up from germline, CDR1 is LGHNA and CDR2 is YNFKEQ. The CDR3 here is CASSQEKSLTDTQYF. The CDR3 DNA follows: TGTGCCAGCAGCCAAGAAAAGTCCCTCACAGATACGCAGTATTTT.

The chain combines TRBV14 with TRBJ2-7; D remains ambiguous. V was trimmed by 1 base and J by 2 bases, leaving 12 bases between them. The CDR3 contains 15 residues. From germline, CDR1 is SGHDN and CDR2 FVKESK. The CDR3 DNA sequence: TGTGCCAGCAGCCAAGGGTACCCCGGCACCTACGAGCAGTACTTC. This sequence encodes CASSQGYPGTYEQYF.

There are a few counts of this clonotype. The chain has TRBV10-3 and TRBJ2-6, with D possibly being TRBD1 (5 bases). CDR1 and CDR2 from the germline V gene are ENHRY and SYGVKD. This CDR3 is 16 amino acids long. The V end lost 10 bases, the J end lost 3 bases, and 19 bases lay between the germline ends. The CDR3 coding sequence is TGTGCCACCAAGGGAAACAGGCTCTTTGGGGCCAACGTCCTGACTTTC. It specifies CATKGNRLFGANVLTF.